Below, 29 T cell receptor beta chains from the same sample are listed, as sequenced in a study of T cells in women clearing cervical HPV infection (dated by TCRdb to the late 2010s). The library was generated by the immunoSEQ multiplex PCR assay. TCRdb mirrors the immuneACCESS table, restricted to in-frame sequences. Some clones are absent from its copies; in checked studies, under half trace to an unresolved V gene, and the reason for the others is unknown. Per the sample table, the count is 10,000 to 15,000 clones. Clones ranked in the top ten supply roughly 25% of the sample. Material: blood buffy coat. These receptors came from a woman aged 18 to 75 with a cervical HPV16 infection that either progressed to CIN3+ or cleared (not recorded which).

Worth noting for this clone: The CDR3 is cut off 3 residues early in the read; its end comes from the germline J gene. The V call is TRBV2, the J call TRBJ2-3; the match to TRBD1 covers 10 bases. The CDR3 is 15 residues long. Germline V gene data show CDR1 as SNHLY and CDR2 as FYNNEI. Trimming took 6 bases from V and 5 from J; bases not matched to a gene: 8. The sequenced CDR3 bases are TGTGCCAGCAGCAACAGACAGGGGGCAGAAGATACG. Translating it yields CASSNRQGAEDT. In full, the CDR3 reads CASSNRQGAEDTQYF.

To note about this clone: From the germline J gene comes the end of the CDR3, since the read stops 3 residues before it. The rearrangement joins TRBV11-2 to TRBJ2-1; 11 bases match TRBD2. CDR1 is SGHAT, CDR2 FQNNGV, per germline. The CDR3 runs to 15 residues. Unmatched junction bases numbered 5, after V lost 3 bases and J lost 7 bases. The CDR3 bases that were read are TGTGCCAGCAGCTTTAGCGGGGGGGCACAGAATGAG. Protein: CASSFSGGAQNE. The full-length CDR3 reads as CASSFSGGAQNEQFF.

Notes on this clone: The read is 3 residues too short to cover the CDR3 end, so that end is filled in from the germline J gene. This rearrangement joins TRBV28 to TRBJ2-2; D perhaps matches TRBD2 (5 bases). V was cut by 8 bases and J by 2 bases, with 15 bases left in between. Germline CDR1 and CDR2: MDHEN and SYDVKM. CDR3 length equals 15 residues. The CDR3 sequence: CASEHRGPNTGELFF. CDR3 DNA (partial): TGTGCCAGCGAGCACAGAGGGCCAAACACCGGGGAG.

CDR3: CSARLLAGETNEQFF. The covered CDR3 bases are TGCAGTGCTAGGTTGCTAGCGGGGGAGACCAATGAG. The chain combines TRBV20-1 with TRBJ2-1; 10 bases align to TRBD2. The sequence runs out 3 residues before the end of the CDR3; the remainder is reconstructed from the germline J gene. Trimming cost V 3 bases and J 6 bases; bases outside gene matches: 8. The CDR3 is 15 residues long. Looked up from germline, CDR1 is DFQATT and CDR2 is SNEGSKA (reference sequence).

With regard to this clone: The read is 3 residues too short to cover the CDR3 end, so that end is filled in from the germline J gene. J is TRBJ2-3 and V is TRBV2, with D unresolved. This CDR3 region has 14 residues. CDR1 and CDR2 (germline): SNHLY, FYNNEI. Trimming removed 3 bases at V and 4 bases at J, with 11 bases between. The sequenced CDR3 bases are TGTGCCAGCAGTGATACAAGGTTCCCAGATACG. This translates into CASSDTRFPDT. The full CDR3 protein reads CASSDTRFPDTQYF.

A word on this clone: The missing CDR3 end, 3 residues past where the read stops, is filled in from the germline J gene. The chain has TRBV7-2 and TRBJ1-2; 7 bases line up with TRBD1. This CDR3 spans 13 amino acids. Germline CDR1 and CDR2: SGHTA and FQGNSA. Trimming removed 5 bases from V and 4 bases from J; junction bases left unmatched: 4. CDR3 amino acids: CASSNRQGYGYTF. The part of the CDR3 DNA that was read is TGTGCCAGCAGCAACCGACAGGGCTATGGC. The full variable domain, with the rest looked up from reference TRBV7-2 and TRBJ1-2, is GAGVSQSPSNKVTEKGKDVELRCDPISGHTALYWYRQSLGQGLEFLIYFQGNSAPDKSGLPSDRFSAERTGGSVSTLTIQRTQQEDSAVYLCASSNRQGYGYTFGSGTRLTVV.

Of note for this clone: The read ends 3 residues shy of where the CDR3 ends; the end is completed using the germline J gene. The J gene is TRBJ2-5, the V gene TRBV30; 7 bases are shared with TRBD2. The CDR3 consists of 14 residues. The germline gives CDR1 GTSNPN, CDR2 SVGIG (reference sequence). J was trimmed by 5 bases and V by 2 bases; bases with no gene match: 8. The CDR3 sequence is CAWSLSGGTETQYF. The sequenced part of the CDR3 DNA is TGTGCCTGGAGTCTTTCCGGGGGGACGGAGACC.

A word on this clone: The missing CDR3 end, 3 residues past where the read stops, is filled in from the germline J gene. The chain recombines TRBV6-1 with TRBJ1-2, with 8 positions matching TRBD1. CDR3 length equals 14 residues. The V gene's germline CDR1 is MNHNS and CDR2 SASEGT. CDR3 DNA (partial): TGTGCCAGCAGTGTTAGGACAGGGATCGACGAC. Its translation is CASSVRTGIDD. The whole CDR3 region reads CASSVRTGIDDYTF.

The chain's CDR3 is CSARRQGGAEAFF. Incomplete CDR3 DNA: TGCAGTGCTAGACGCCAGGGAGGGGCTGAA. This chain connects TRBV20-1 to TRBJ1-1; possibly TRBD1 for D (5 bases). Read coverage stops 3 residues before the CDR3 terminus; the germline J gene supplies the remainder. V lost 2 bases, J lost 6 bases, and 13 bases lay in between. From germline, CDR1 is DFQATT and CDR2 SNEGSKA (reference sequence). The CDR3 contains 13 residues.

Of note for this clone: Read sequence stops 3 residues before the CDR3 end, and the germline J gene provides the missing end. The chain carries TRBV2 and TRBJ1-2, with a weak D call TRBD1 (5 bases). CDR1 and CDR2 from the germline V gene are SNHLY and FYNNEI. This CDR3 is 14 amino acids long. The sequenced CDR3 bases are TGTGCCAGCTCCCAAGCGGGGGTCAGAGATACC. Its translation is CASSQAGVRDT. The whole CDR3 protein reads CASSQAGVRDTYTF.

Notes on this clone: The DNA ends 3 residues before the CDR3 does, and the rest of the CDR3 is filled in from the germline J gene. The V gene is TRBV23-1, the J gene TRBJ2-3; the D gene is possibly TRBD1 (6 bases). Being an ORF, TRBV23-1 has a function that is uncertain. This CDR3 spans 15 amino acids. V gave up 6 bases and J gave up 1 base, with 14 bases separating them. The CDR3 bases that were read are TGCGCCAGCAGGAACAGGGAGAGGCGCACAGATACG. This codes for CASRNRERRTDT. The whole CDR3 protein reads CASRNRERRTDTQYF.

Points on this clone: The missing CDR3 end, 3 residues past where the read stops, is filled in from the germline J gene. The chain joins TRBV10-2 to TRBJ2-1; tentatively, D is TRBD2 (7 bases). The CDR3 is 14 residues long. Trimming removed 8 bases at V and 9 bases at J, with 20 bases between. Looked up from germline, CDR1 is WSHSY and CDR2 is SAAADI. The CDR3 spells CASRLAAIQGEQFF. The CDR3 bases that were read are TGCGCCAGCCGGCTAGCGGCCATACAGGGTGAG.

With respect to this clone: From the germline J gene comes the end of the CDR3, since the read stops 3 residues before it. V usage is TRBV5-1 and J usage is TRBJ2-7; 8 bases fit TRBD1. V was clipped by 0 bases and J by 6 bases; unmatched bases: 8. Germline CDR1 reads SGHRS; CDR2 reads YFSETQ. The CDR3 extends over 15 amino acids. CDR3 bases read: TGCGCCAGCAGCTTGGAGGGGGACAGGTGGGGCGAG. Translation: CASSLEGDRWGE. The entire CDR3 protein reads CASSLEGDRWGEQYF. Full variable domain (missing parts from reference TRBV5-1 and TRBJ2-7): KAGVTQTPRYLIKTRGQQVTLSCSPISGHRSVSWYQQTPGQGLQFLFEYFSETQRNKGNFPGRFSGRQFSNSRSEMNVSTLELGDSALYLCASSLEGDRWGEQYFGPGTRLTVT.

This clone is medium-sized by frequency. This chain's CDR3 is CASSLSGFGELFF. Incomplete CDR3 DNA: TGTGCCAGCAGCTTAAGCGGATTCGGGGAG. J is TRBJ2-2 and V is TRBV7-3; no definite D call. The read ends 3 residues early relative to the CDR3; the germline J gene fills the gap. Trimming removed 1 base from V and 7 bases from J, with 7 bases in between. Germline CDR1 SGHTA, CDR2 FQGTGA. This CDR3 is 13 amino acids long.

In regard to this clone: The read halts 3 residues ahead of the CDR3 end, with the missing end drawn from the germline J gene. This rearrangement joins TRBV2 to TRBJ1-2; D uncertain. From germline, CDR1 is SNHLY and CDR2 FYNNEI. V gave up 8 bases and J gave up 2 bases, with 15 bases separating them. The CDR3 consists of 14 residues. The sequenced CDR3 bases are TGTGCCAGCGGCGAGGGCCAACCGAACTATGGC. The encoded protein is CASGEGQPNYG. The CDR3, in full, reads CASGEGQPNYGYTF. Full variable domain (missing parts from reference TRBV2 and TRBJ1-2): EPEVTQTPSHQVTQMGQEVILRCVPISNHLYFYWYRQILGQKVEFLVSFYNNEISEKSEIFDDQFSVERPDGSNFTLKIRSTKLEDSAMYFCASGEGQPNYGYTFGSGTRLTVV.

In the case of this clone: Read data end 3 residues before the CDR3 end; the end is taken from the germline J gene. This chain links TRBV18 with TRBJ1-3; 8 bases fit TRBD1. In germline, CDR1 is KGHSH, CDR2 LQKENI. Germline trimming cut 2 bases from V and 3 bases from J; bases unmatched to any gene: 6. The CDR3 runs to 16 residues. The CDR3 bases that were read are TGTGCCAGCTCACCAGTGTGGACAGGGATTGGAAACACC. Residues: CASSPVWTGIGNT. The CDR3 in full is CASSPVWTGIGNTIYF.

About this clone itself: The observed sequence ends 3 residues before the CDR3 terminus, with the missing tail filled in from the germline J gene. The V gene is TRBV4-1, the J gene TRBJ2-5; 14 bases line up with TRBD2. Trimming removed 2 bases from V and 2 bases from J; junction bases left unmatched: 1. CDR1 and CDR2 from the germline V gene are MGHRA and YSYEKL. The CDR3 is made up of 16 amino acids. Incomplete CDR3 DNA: TGCGCCAGCAGCCAAAGACTAGCGGGGGGGCAAGAGACC. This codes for CASSQRLAGGQET. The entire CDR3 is CASSQRLAGGQETQYF.

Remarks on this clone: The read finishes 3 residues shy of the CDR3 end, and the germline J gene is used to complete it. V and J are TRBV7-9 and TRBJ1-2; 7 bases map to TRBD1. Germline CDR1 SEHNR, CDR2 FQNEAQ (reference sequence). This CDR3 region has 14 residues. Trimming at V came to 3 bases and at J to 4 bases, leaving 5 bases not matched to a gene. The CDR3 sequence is CASSFNRDSYGYTF. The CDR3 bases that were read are TGTGCCAGCAGCTTTAACCGGGACAGCTATGGC.

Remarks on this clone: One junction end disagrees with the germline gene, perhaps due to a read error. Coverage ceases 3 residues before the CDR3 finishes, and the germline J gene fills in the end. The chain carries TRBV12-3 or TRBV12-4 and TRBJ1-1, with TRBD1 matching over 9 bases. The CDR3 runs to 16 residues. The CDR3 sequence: CASSLRGQGSRTEAFF. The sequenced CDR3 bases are TGTGCCAGTAGTTTACGGGGACAGGGTTCGAGAACTGAA.

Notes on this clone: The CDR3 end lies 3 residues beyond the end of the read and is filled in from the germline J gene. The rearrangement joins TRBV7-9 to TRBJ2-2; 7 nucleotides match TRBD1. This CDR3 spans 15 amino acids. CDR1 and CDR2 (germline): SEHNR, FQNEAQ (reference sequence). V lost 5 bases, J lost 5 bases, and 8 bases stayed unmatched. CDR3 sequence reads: CASSPRDRATGELFF. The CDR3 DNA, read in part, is TGTGCCAGCAGCCCCCGGGACAGAGCTACCGGGGAG.

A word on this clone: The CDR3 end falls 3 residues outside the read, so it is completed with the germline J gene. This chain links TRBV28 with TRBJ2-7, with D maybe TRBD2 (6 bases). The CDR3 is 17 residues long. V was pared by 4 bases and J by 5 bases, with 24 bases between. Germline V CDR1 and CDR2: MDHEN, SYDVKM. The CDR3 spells CASSSTLTSFGSNEQYF. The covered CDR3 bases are TGTGCCAGCAGTTCAACACTAACTAGCTTCGGATCCAACGAG.

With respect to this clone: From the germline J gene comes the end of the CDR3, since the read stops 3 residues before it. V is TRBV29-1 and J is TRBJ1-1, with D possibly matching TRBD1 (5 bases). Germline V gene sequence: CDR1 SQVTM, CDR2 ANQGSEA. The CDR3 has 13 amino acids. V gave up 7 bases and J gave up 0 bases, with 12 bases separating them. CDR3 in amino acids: CSGAGFVNTEAFF. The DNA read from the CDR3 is TGCAGCGGAGCAGGGTTCGTGAACACTGAA.

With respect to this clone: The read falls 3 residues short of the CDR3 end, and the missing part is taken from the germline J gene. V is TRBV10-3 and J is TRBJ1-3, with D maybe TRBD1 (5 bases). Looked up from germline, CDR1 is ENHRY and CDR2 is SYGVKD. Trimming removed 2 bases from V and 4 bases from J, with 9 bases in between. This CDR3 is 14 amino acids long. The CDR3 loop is CAISESGAGNTIYF. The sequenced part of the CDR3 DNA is TGTGCCATCAGTGAGAGCGGGGCCGGAAACACC.

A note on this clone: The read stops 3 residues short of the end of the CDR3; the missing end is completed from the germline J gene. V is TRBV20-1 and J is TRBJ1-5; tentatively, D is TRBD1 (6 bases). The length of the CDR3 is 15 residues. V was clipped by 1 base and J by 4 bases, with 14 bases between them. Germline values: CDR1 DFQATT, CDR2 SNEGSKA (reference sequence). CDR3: CSARAETGFNQPQHF. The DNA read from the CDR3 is TGCAGTGCTAGAGCCGAGACAGGTTTTAATCAGCCC.

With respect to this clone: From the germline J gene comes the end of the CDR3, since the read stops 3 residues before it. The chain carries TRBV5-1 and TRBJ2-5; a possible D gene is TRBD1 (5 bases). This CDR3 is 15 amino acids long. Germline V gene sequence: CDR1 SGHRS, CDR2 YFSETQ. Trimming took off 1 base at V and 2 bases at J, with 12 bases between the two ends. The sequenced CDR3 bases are TGCGCCAGCAGCTTGCAGACAGATCGGCAAGAGACC. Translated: CASSLQTDRQET. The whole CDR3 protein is CASSLQTDRQETQYF.

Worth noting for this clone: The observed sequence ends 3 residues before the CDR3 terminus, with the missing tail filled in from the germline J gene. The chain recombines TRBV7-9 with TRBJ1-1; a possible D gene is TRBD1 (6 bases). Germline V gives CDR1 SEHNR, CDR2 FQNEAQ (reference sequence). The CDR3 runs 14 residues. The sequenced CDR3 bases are TGTGCCAGCAGCTTAATAGGGGGTAATGAAAAA. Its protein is CASSLIGGNEK. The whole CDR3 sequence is CASSLIGGNEKAFF.

CDR3 in amino acids: CAISERQGGYGYTF. The covered CDR3 bases are TGTGCCATCAGTGAGCGGCAGGGCGGCTATGGC. The chain combines TRBV10-3 with TRBJ1-2; D is perhaps TRBD1 (5 bases). Read data end 3 residues before the CDR3 end; the end is taken from the germline J gene. CDR1 is ENHRY, CDR2 SYGVKD, per germline. Trimming pared 2 bases from V and 4 bases from J, leaving 11 bases between. This CDR3 is built from 14 residues.

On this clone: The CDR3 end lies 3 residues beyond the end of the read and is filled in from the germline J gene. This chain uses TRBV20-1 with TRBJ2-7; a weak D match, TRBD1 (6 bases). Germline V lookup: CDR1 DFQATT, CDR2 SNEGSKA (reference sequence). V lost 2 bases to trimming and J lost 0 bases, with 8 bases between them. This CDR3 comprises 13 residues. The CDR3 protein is CSARQGHSYEQYF. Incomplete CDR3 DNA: TGCAGTGCTAGACAGGGACACTCCTACGAG.

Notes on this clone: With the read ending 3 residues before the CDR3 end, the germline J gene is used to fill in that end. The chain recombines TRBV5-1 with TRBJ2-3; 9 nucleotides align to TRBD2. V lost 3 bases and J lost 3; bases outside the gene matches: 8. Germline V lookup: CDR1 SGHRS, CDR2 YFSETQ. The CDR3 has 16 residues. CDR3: CASSSGLARGTDTQYF. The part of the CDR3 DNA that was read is TGCGCCAGCAGCTCCGGACTAGCGAGAGGTACAGATACG.